This T cell receptor (beta chain) was obtained from a study of technical replicates of blood from a handful of donors. The table came from immunoSEQ multiplex PCR; TCRdb's copy has only in-frame clones and leaves some out. The data contain around 90,000 clones, about 93% of them singletons. This clone occurred once. The receptor was derived from a human donor in good health. Sequencing input: T cells isolated from PBMCs.

The CDR3 loop is CASSLARLNTEAFF. Here the CDR3 DNA reads TGTGCCAGCAGCCTAGCAAGACTGAACACTGAAGCTTTCTTT. The chain joins TRBV27 to TRBJ1-1; D gene ambiguous. This CDR3 has 14 amino acids. Trimming took 6 bases from V and 0 from J, leaving 11 bases between them. Germline V gene sequence: CDR1 MNHEY, CDR2 SMNVEV (reference sequence).